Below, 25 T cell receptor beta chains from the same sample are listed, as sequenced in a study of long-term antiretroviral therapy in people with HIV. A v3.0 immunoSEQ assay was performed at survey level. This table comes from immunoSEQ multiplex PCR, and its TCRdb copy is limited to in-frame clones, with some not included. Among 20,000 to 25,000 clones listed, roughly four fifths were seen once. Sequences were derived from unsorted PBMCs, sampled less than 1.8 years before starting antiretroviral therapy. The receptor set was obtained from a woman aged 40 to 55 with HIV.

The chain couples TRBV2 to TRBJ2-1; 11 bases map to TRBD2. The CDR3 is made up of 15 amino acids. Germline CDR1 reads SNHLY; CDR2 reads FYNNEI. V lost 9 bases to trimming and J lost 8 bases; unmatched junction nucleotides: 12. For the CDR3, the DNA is TGTGCCAGTAGCGGGGGGGCCGTTCCCCTCCATGAGCAGTTCTTC. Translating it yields CASSGGAVPLHEQFF.

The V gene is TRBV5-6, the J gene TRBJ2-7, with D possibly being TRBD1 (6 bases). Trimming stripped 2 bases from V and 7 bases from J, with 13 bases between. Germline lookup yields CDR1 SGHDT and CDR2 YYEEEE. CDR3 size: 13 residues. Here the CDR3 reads CASSLPSGVEQYF. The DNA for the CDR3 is TGTGCCAGCAGCTTACCGTCAGGGGTAGAGCAGTACTTC.

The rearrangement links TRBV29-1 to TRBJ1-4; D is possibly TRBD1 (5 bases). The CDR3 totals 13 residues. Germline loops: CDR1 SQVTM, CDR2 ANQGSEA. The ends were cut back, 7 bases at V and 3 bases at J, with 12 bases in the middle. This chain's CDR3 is CSGRDGPNEKLFF. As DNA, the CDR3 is TGCAGCGGTAGGGACGGGCCTAATGAAAAACTGTTTTTT.

The CDR3 region has the DNA TGTGCCAGTAGTATTGCGACGGGAACCGGGGAGCTGTTTTTT. Protein sequence: CASSIATGTGELFF. The chain couples TRBV19 to TRBJ2-2; D is perhaps TRBD2 (5 bases). Germline V lookup: CDR1 LNHDA, CDR2 SQIVND (reference sequence). Deletions cut 3 bases from V and 5 bases from J, with 10 bases between. CDR3 length: 14 residues.

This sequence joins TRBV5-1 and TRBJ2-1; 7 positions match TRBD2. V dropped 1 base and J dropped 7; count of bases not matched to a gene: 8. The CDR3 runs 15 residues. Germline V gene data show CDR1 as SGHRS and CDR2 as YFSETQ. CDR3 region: CASSLWLAEGNEQFF. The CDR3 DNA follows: TGCGCCAGCAGCTTGTGGCTAGCGGAGGGGAATGAGCAGTTCTTC.

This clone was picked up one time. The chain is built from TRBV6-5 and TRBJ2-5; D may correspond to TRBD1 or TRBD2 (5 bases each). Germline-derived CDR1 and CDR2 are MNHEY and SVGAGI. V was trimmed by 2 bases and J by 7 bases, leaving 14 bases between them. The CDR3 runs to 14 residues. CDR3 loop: CASSYRDGGGTQYF. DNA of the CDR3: TGTGCCAGCAGTTACAGGGACGGCGGTGGGACCCAGTACTTC.

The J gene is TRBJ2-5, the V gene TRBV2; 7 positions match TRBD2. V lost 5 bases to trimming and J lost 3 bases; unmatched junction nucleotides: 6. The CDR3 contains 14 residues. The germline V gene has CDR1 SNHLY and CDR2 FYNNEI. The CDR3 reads CASSSGTNKETQYF. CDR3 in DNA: TGTGCCAGCAGTTCGGGGACTAATAAAGAGACCCAGTACTTC.

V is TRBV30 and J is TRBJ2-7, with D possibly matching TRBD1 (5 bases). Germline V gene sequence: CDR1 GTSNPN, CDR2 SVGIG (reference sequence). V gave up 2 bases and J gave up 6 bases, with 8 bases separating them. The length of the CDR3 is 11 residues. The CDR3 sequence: CAWSSRVEQYF. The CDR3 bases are TGTGCCTGGAGTTCCAGGGTCGAGCAGTACTTC.

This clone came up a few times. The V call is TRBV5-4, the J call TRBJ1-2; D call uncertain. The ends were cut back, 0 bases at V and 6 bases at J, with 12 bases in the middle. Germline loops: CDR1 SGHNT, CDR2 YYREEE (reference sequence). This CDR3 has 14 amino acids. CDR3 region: CASSLDGVGNGYTF. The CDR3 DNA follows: TGTGCCAGCAGCTTGGACGGGGTGGGTAATGGCTACACCTTC.

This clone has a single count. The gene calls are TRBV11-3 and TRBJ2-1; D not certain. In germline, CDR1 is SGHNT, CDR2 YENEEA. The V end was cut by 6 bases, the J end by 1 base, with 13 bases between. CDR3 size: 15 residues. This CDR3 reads CASREEVGSYNEQFF. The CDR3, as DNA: TGTGCCAGCAGGGAAGAAGTGGGTTCCTACAATGAGCAGTTCTTC.

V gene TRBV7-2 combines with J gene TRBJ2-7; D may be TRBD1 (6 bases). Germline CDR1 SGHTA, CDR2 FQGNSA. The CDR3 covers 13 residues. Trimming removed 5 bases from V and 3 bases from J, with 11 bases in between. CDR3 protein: CASSPGQNYEQYF. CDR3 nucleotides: TGTGCCAGCAGCCCCGGACAGAACTACGAGCAGTACTTC.

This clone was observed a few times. CDR3 DNA: TGTGCCAGTAGTATCACAGGGGGCACTAATGAAAAACTGTTTTTT. It yields the protein CASSITGGTNEKLFF. This sequence joins TRBV19 and TRBJ1-4; TRBD1 matches at 9 bases. The V and J ends lost 3 bases and 2 bases, in that order; junction bases with no gene match: 1. CDR1 is LNHDA and CDR2 is SQIVND in the germline V gene (reference sequence). This CDR3 has 15 amino acids.

CDR3 amino acids: CASSSDRGLGGSNQPQHF. The CDR3 DNA sequence: TGTGCCAGCAGTTCCGACAGGGGGCTGGGTGGTAGCAATCAGCCCCAGCATTTT. V usage is TRBV7-6 and J usage is TRBJ1-5; 10 bases fit TRBD1. The CDR3 is 18 amino acids. Germline CDR1 SGHVS, CDR2 FNYEAQ. The V and J ends lost 6 bases and 0 bases, in that order; junction bases with no gene match: 11. Variable domain in full (rest from reference TRBV7-6 and TRBJ1-5): GAGVSQSPRYKVTKRGQDVALRCDPISGHVSLYWYRQALGQGPEFLTYFNYEAQQDKSGLPNDRFSAERPEGSISTLTIQRTEQRDSAMYRCASSSDRGLGGSNQPQHFGDGTRLSIL.

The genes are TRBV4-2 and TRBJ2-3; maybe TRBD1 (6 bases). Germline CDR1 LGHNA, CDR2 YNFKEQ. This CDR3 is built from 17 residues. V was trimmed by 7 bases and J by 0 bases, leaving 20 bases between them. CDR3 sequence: CASNAPGQRTSTDTQYF. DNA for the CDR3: TGTGCCAGCAACGCGCCGGGACAAAGAACTAGCACAGATACGCAGTATTTT.

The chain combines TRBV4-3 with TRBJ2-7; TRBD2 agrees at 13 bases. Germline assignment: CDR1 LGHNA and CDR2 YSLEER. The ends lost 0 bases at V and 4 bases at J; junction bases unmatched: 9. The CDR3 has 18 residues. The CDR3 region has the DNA TGCGCCAGCAGCCAAGAAGAGGGACTAGCGGGGTTTAATTACGAGCAGTACTTC. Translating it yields CASSQEEGLAGFNYEQYF.

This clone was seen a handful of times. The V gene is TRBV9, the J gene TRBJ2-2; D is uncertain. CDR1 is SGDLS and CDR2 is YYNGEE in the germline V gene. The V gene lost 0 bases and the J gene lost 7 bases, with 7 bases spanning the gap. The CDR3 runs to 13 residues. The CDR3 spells CASSVALGGELFF. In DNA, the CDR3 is TGTGCCAGCAGCGTAGCTCTAGGCGGGGAGCTGTTTTTT.

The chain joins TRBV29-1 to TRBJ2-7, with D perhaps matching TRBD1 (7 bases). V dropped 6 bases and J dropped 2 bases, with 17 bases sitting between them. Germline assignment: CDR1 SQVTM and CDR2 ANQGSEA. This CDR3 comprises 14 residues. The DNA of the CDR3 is TGCAGCGTCTTAGGCGGGACAGTGACCTACGAGCAGTACTTC. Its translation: CSVLGGTVTYEQYF.

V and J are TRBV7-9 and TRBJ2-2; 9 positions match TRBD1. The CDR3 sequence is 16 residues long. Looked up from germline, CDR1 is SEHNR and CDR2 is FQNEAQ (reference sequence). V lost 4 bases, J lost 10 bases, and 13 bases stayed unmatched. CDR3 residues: CASSSRDRDVSAELFF. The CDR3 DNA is TGTGCCAGCAGCTCCCGGGACAGGGACGTTTCAGCGGAGCTGTTTTTT.

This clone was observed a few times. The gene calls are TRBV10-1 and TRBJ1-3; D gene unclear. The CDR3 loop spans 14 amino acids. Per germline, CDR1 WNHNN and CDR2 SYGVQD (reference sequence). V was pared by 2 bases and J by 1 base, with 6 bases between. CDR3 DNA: TGCGCCAGCAGTGAGGAGGTGTCTGGAAACACCATATATTTT. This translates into CASSEEVSGNTIYF.

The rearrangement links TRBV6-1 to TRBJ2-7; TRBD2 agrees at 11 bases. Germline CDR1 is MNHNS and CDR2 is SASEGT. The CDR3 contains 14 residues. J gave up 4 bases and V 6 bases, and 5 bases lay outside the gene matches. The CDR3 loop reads CASRRTSGFYEQYF. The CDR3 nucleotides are TGTGCCAGCAGGAGGACTAGCGGGTTTTACGAGCAGTACTTC.

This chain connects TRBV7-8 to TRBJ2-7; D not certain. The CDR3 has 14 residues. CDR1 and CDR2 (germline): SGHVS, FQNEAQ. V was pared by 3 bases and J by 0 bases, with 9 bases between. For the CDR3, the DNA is TGTGCCAGCAGCTTTCTCAGAGACTCCTACGAGCAGTACTTC. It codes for CASSFLRDSYEQYF.

Here the CDR3 reads CASSFGDSSYNEQFF. The CDR3 nucleotides read TGTGCCAGCAGCTTCGGGGACAGCTCCTACAATGAGCAGTTCTTC. The genes are TRBV11-3 and TRBJ2-1, with 7 positions matching TRBD1. CDR1 and CDR2 from the germline V gene are SGHNT and YENEEA. The CDR3 has 15 amino acids. J gave up 0 bases and V 3 bases, and 2 bases lay outside the gene matches. Full variable domain (remainder filled in from reference TRBV11-3 and TRBJ2-1): EAGVVQSPRYKIIEKKQPVAFWCNPISGHNTLYWYLQNLGQGPELLIRYENEEAVDDSQLPKDRFSAERLKGVDSTLKIQPAELGDSAVYLCASSFGDSSYNEQFFGPGTRLTVL.

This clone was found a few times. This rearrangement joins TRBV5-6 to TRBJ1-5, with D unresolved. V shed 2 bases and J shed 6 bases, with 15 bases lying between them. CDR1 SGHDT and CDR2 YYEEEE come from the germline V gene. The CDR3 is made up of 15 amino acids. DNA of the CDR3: TGTGCCAGCAGCTTCGGGCCCCTTAGCCCTCAGCCCCAGCATTTT. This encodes CASSFGPLSPQPQHF. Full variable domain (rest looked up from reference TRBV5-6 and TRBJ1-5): DAGVTQSPTHLIKTRGQQVTLRCSPKSGHDTVSWYQQALGQGPQFIFQYYEEEERQRGNFPDRFSGHQFPNYSSELNVNALLLGDSALYLCASSFGPLSPQPQHFGDGTRLSIL.

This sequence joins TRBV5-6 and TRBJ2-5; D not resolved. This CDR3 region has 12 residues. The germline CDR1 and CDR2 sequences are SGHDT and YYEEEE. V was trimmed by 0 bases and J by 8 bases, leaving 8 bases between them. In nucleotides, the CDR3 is TGTGCCAGCAGCTTGGTAGGCGACACCCAGTACTTC. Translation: CASSLVGDTQYF.

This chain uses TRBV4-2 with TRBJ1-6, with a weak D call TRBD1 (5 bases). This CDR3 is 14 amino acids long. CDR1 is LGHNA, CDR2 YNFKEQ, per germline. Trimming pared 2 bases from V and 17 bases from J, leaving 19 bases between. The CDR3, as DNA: TGTGCCAGCAGCCAAAGCTTCGGAAACGGGGGGGTCCACTTT. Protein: CASSQSFGNGGVHF.